The 27 T cell receptor beta chains given below trace back to one sample, sequenced in a study of blood T cell repertoires in COVID-19. TCRdb's table, derived via immunoSEQ multiplex PCR, lists solely in-frame clones and lacks some. The sample records some 80,000 clones, 85% to 90% being singletons. The sequenced sample was peripheral blood. The source of these receptors is a human donor in a cohort sampled during active COVID-19.

The chain carries TRBV3-1 (or the pseudogene TRBV3-2) and TRBJ2-7; no clear D. V lost 4 bases and J 0 bases, leaving 4 bases between the germline ends. Germline loops: CDR1 LGHDT, CDR2 YNNKEL (reference sequence). CDR3 length: 12 amino acids. This CDR3 is CASSRLSYEQYF. CDR3 DNA: TGTGCCAGCAGCCGGCTCTCCTACGAGCAGTACTTC.

The chain has TRBV7-8 and TRBJ2-4; D is perhaps TRBD1 (5 bases). CDR1 is SGHVS and CDR2 is FQNEAQ in the germline V gene. Trimming removed 1 base at V and 0 bases at J, with 7 bases between. The CDR3 extends over 15 amino acids. CDR3 in amino acids: CASSLEGLAKNIQYF. The CDR3 region has the DNA TGTGCCAGCAGCTTAGAGGGGCTAGCCAAAAACATTCAGTACTTC.

The chain recombines TRBV6-2 or TRBV6-3 with TRBJ2-1; TRBD2 matches at 12 bases. The CDR3 contains 15 residues. V dropped 5 bases and J dropped 6; count of bases not matched to a gene: 5. In germline, CDR1 is MNHEY, CDR2 SVGEGT. The DNA for the CDR3 is TGTGCCAGCAGTAAAACTAGCGGGAGGCGCAATGAGCAGTTCTTC. It is translated as CASSKTSGRRNEQFF.

This chain uses TRBV18 with TRBJ2-5; TRBD1 matches 7 bases. The CDR3 covers 14 residues. V was clipped by 4 bases and J by 5 bases; unmatched bases: 7. Germline CDR1 is KGHSH and CDR2 is LQKENI. CDR3 loop: CASSLNRGGETQYF. The DNA of the CDR3 is TGTGCCAGCTCACTAAACAGGGGCGGGGAGACCCAGTACTTC.

The chain couples TRBV7-2 to TRBJ1-4; D uncertain. Germline CDR1 reads SGHTA; CDR2 reads FQGNSA. This CDR3 region has 12 residues. V was trimmed by 0 bases and J by 8 bases, leaving 4 bases between them. The CDR3 is CASSLAREKLFF. CDR3 bases: TGTGCCAGCAGCTTAGCGAGGGAAAAACTGTTTTTT. The full variable domain, its missing parts supplied by reference TRBV7-2 and TRBJ1-4, is GAGVSQSPSNKVTEKGKDVELRCDPISGHTALYWYRQSLGQGLEFLIYFQGNSAPDKSGLPSDRFSAERTGGSVSTLTIQRTQQEDSAVYLCASSLAREKLFFGSGTQLSVL.

This chain connects TRBV5-5 to TRBJ2-6; 7 nucleotides match TRBD1. The junction had 5 bases not matched to a gene; V was cut back by 2 bases and J by 6 bases. Germline loops: CDR1 SGHKS, CDR2 YYEKEE (reference sequence). This CDR3 is 15 amino acids long. The CDR3 sequence: CASSLDRATANVLTF. The DNA of the CDR3 is TGTGCCAGCAGCTTAGACAGGGCAACGGCCAACGTCCTGACTTTC.

This clone appeared a single time. This chain uses TRBV7-2 with TRBJ2-3; TRBD2 aligns across 7 bases. CDR1 SGHTA and CDR2 FQGNSA come from the germline V gene. This CDR3 is 18 amino acids long. With 0 bases clipped from V and 0 bases from J, the junction kept 9 bases outside the gene matches. CDR3 region: CASSLARIAGTSTDTQYF. The CDR3 region has the DNA TGTGCCAGCAGCTTAGCGCGGATAGCGGGCACTAGCACAGATACGCAGTATTTT. The variable domain in full, completed from reference TRBV7-2 and TRBJ2-3, reads GAGVSQSPSNKVTEKGKDVELRCDPISGHTALYWYRQSLGQGLEFLIYFQGNSAPDKSGLPSDRFSAERTGGSVSTLTIQRTQQEDSAVYLCASSLARIAGTSTDTQYFGPGTRLTVL.

The chain employs TRBV10-1 and TRBJ1-5; D gene ambiguous. Trimming shortened V by 2 bases and J by 0 bases, and 14 bases separated the two germline ends. The length of the CDR3 is 17 residues. CDR1 and CDR2 from the germline V gene are WNHNN and SYGVQD (reference sequence). This CDR3 reads CASSEPDKTDSNQPQHF. Written as DNA, the CDR3 is TGCGCCAGCAGTGAGCCAGACAAAACTGATAGCAATCAGCCCCAGCATTTT.

This clone has only one observation. The chain employs TRBV5-4 and TRBJ2-1, with D perhaps matching TRBD1 (5 bases). Germline assignment: CDR1 SGHNT and CDR2 YYREEE (reference sequence). This CDR3 is 13 amino acids long. Trimming stripped 0 bases from V and 5 bases from J, with 6 bases between. Here the CDR3 DNA reads TGTGCCAGCAGCTTGGACAGGAACAATGAGCAGTTCTTC. This encodes CASSLDRNNEQFF.

The chain carries TRBV10-3 and TRBJ2-7; 7 bases agree with TRBD1. V was pared by 8 bases and J by 5 bases, with 6 bases of the junction left unmatched. This CDR3 has 12 amino acids. CDR1 and CDR2 from the germline V gene are ENHRY and SYGVKD. The CDR3 is CAISTGVDEQYF. The CDR3 region has the DNA TGTGCCATCTCCACAGGGGTGGACGAGCAGTACTTC.

The J gene is TRBJ2-2, the V gene TRBV19; TRBD1 matches 10 bases. CDR1 LNHDA and CDR2 SQIVND come from the germline V gene (reference sequence). The CDR3 sequence is 16 residues long. J was trimmed by 3 bases and V by 7 bases; bases with no gene match: 8. The CDR3, as DNA: TGTGCCAGTAAACTAGACAGGGGGCGTTACACCGGGGAGCTGTTTTTT. Amino acids: CASKLDRGRYTGELFF.

The chain uses TRBV19 and TRBJ2-1; D possibly corresponds to TRBD1 (6 bases). Trimming pared 4 bases from V and 4 bases from J, leaving 17 bases between. The germline gives CDR1 LNHDA, CDR2 SQIVND (reference sequence). The CDR3 has 16 residues. The CDR3 region is CASSTIRDTGYNEQFF. The CDR3 DNA reads TGTGCCAGTAGTACTATTCGGGACACAGGATACAATGAGCAGTTCTTC.

As concerns this clone: The junction and the germline gene differ at one end; a read error may be behind it. The chain couples TRBV19 to TRBJ2-4; 7 bases are shared with TRBD2. The CDR3 is 9 residues long. Germline V gene sequence: CDR1 LNHDA, CDR2 SQIVND (reference sequence). DNA for the CDR3: TGCCGCGGGGAGGGCATTCAGTACTTC. Its protein product is CRGEGIQYF.

The chain is built from TRBV10-3 and TRBJ1-6, with D possibly TRBD1 on 6 matching bases. Trimming cost V 0 bases and J 4 bases, with 7 bases left between them. In germline, CDR1 is ENHRY, CDR2 SYGVKD. There are 15 residues in the CDR3. CDR3 region: CAISESTGYNSPLHF. In DNA form, the CDR3 reads TGTGCCATCAGTGAGTCCACAGGGTATAATTCACCCCTCCACTTT.

The chain couples TRBV10-3 to TRBJ2-7, with D perhaps TRBD1 (6 bases). V was cut by 4 bases and J by 7 bases, with 11 bases left in between. CDR1 is ENHRY and CDR2 is SYGVKD in the germline V gene. The CDR3 is 12 amino acids. CDR3 nucleotide sequence: TGTGCCATCAGTGGACAGGCGGAAGAGCAGTACTTC. Encoded protein: CAISGQAEEQYF.

This clone was seen more than once but under ten times. The V gene is TRBV3-1 (or the pseudogene TRBV3-2), the J gene TRBJ2-3; D uncertain. Trimming took off 2 bases at V and 1 base at J, with 10 bases between the two ends. The CDR3 sequence is 15 residues long. Germline-derived CDR1 and CDR2 are LGHDT and YNNKEL (reference sequence). The CDR3 reads CASSQLASGTDTQYF. CDR3 bases: TGTGCCAGCAGCCAATTAGCTAGTGGCACAGATACGCAGTATTTT.

The chain is built from TRBV5-4 and TRBJ2-7; 11 bases agree with TRBD2. CDR1 is SGHNT, CDR2 YYREEE, per germline (reference sequence). V shed 0 bases, J shed 0 bases, and the junction held 2 bases outside the gene matches. CDR3 size: 16 residues. CDR3 loop: CASSLGLAGSSYEQYF. In DNA, the CDR3 is TGTGCCAGCAGCTTGGGACTAGCGGGGAGCTCCTACGAGCAGTACTTC.

This rearrangement joins TRBV7-9 to TRBJ1-1; D is ambiguous. CDR3 size: 13 residues. Trimming left V 1 base short and J 5 bases short, with 8 bases between. The V gene's germline CDR1 is SEHNR and CDR2 FQNEAQ (reference sequence). In DNA, the CDR3 is TGTGCCAGCAGCTTAGTCCCTAGGACTGAAGCTTTCTTT. It specifies CASSLVPRTEAFF. The variable domain in full, with the rest retrieved from reference TRBV7-9 and TRBJ1-1, is DTGVSQNPRHKITKRGQNVTFRCDPISEHNRLYWYRQTLGQGPEFLTYFQNEAQLEKSRLLSDRFSAERPKGSFSTLEIQRTEQGDSAMYLCASSLVPRTEAFFGQGTRLTVV.

In regard to this clone: Its ends do not fully match the called genes, so a read error is possible. The chain uses TRBV18 and TRBJ1-1; D possibly corresponds to TRBD1 (6 bases). CDR3 length: 15 residues. Per the germline V gene, CDR1 is KGHSH and CDR2 is LQKENI. CDR3 loop: CASSPPNRANSEAFF. In DNA form, the CDR3 reads TGTGCCAGCTCACCACCGAACAGGGCGAACTCTGAAGCTTTCTTT.

This clone was detected a few times. The CDR3 DNA sequence: TGTGCCAGCAGCCCCCAGGCTGGACAGCTTAATGAAAAACTGTTTTTT. Translating it yields CASSPQAGQLNEKLFF. This chain links TRBV7-8 with TRBJ1-4; perhaps TRBD1 as D (6 bases). The CDR3 runs to 16 residues. CDR1 and CDR2 from the germline V gene are SGHVS and FQNEAQ. V was cut by 5 bases and J by 4 bases, with 17 bases left in between.

This chain connects TRBV15 to TRBJ1-5, with TRBD1 as a possible D gene (5 bases). The CDR3 covers 15 residues. Trimming stripped 1 base from V and 5 bases from J, with 12 bases between. Germline V lookup: CDR1 LNHNV, CDR2 YYDKDF (reference sequence). This CDR3 is CATSRGRVLDQPQHF. DNA for the CDR3: TGTGCCACCAGCAGAGGCAGGGTCCTAGATCAGCCCCAGCATTTT.

This clone was counted only a few times. The genes are TRBV28 and TRBJ2-7; D is possibly TRBD2 (5 bases). The CDR3 is 13 residues long. CDR1 and CDR2 from the germline V gene are MDHEN and SYDVKM. Trimming shortened V by 10 bases and J by 1 base, and 14 bases separated the two germline ends. The CDR3 sequence: CATRGHNSYEQYF. CDR3 coding DNA: TGTGCCACCCGAGGGCATAATTCCTACGAGCAGTACTTC.

V gene TRBV29-1 combines with J gene TRBJ1-2, with 9 bases that match TRBD1. CDR1 SQVTM and CDR2 ANQGSEA come from the germline V gene. The CDR3 has 12 amino acids. V gave up 6 bases and J gave up 5 bases; unmatched junction bases: 4. The CDR3 protein is CSVDRGGYGYTF. The DNA for the CDR3 is TGCAGCGTCGACAGGGGGGGGTATGGCTACACCTTC.

This chain connects TRBV28 to TRBJ2-1; 10 bases are shared with TRBD2. This CDR3 comprises 16 residues. V lost 2 bases and J lost 4; bases outside the gene matches: 5. Germline CDR1 and CDR2: MDHEN and SYDVKM. The CDR3 sequence: CASSLLTSGSYNEQFF. CDR3 bases: TGTGCCAGCAGTTTACTGACTAGCGGGTCTTACAATGAGCAGTTCTTC.

The V and J genes are TRBV4-1 and TRBJ2-2; TRBD2 matches 9 bases. This CDR3 has 16 residues. Per the germline V gene, CDR1 is MGHRA and CDR2 is YSYEKL. With V trimmed by 3 bases and J by 5 bases, 7 bases remained unmatched. The CDR3 region has the DNA TGCGCCAGCAGCCATTTAGCGGGAGTTGGAACCGGGGAGCTGTTTTTT. Protein sequence: CASSHLAGVGTGELFF.

The genes are TRBV12-5 and TRBJ1-5; tentative D call: TRBD1 (5 bases). The CDR3 extends over 14 amino acids. The V gene lost 9 bases and the J gene lost 5 bases, with 17 bases spanning the gap. The germline V gene encodes CDR1 LGHNT and CDR2 FRNRAP. The CDR3 loop reads CASPPRQGHQPQHF. For the CDR3, the DNA is TGTGCTAGCCCCCCGAGGCAGGGCCATCAGCCCCAGCATTTT.

This chain connects TRBV4-3 to TRBJ2-2; 10 nucleotides align to TRBD1. The CDR3 is 16 residues long. Germline CDR1 and CDR2: LGHNA and YSLEER. J gave up 7 bases and V 0 bases, and 5 bases lay outside the gene matches. The CDR3 is CASSQDPGQGYGELFF. Here the CDR3 DNA reads TGCGCCAGCAGCCAAGACCCGGGACAGGGGTACGGGGAGCTGTTTTTT.